This is a list of T cell receptor beta chains from one sample in a study of blood T cell repertoires in COVID-19. Some clones are missing from TCRdb's copy, which holds only in-frame ones; the method was immunoSEQ multiplex PCR. The profile covers over 120,000 clones, with about four fifths appearing a single time and around 3.4% taken by the ten largest. Source material: peripheral blood. These receptors all come from a man aged 65 to 85 who had recovered from COVID-19. Both conserved end residues are part of each CDR3. A D gene is named only where the DNA matches it firmly. Not all rows give a size; the values are once, few, many and, for expanded clones, a class.

>TRBV19|TRBJ2-1|-|TRBD2
TGTGCCAGTAGTGGGACTATATACAATGAGCAGTTCTTC
CASSGTIYNEQFF
>TRBV27|TRBJ2-7|-|TRBD2
TGTGCCAGCAGTTCGAATCCTAGCGGCTACGAGCAGTACTTC
CASSSNPSGYEQYF
>TRBV19|TRBJ2-1|-|TRBD2
TGTGCCAGTAGTACTGCGGGAGGGCCCGTCCCGCGAAATGAGCAGTTCTTC
CASSTAGGPVPRNEQFF
>TRBV19|TRBJ2-3|-|TRBD1
TGTGCCAGTAGTAGACCGGGACAGGGACAGGGGCTGACGCAGTATTTT
CASSRPGQGQGLTQYF
>TRBV25-1|TRBJ2-7|-|-
TGTGCCAGCAGTGAATGGAGGGTTGTCTACGAGCAGTACTTC
CASSEWRVVYEQYF
>TRBV11-2|TRBJ2-1|-|TRBD2
TGTGCCAGCAGCCCGCTAGCGGGAGTGACGTTGGGGGAGCAGTTCTTC
CASSPLAGVTLGEQFF
>TRBV19|TRBJ2-1|few|TRBD2
TGTGCCAGTAGTACCCCAGCGGGAGCTATGGGTGAGCAGTTCTTC
CASSTPAGAMGEQFF
>TRBV15|TRBJ2-7|few|TRBD2
TGTGCCACCAGTTCGGGGGGGCTAGCCTACGAGCAGTACTTC
CATSSGGLAYEQYF
>TRBV7-8|TRBJ1-4|-|-
TGTGCCAGCACCCTTAGGAGAGAATTTAATGAAAAACTGTTTTTT
CASTLRREFNEKLFF
>TRBV6-6|TRBJ1-2|many|-
TGTGCCAGCAGTGAGTCGGGGGGGCGCGGCTACACCTTC
CASSESGGRGYTF
>TRBV4-1|TRBJ2-2|-|TRBD2
TGCGCCAGCAGCTTACGCCCGGGACAAGGACTAGCGGGAGCCGGGGAGCTGTTTTTT
CASSLRPGQGLAGAGELFF
>TRBV30|TRBJ2-7|-|-
TGTGCCTGGAGTGAGGTAGCGAATTACGAGCAGTACTTC
CAWSEVANYEQYF
>TRBV2|TRBJ2-1|-|-
TGTGCCAGCAGTGCCGCGGGTCCAGCTGGGGATGAGCAGTTCTTC
CASSAAGPAGDEQFF
>TRBV19|TRBJ1-4|-|TRBD1
TGTGCCAGTAGTATTGGGACAGGGCCTGAAAAACTGTTTTTT
CASSIGTGPEKLFF
>TRBV6-5|TRBJ2-3|-|-
TGTGCCAGCAGTTACGACAGGAGCACAGATACGCAGTATTTT
CASSYDRSTDTQYF
>TRBV5-4|TRBJ2-6|-|TRBD2
TGTGCCAGCAGCTCGGGGGGGGTGAGCTCTGGGGCCAACGTCCTGACTTTC
CASSSGGVSSGANVLTF
>TRBV6-5|TRBJ1-1|-|-
TGTGCCAGCAGCCCGGGGAGGGGAGAAGCTTTCTTT
CASSPGRGEAFF
>TRBV6-1|TRBJ2-1|-|TRBD1
TGTGCCAGCAGTGAAGCAGGGACAGTTACTCATGAGCAGTTCTTC
CASSEAGTVTHEQFF
>TRBV18|TRBJ2-3|-|-
TGTGCCAGCTCTCCCCACGGGGCGGGGAGCACAGATACGCAGTATTTT
CASSPHGAGSTDTQYF
>TRBV18|TRBJ1-1|-|-
TGTGCCAGCTCACCTGGAGGCGTGAACACTGAAGCTTTCTTT
CASSPGGVNTEAFF
>TRBV6-5|TRBJ1-1|-|-
TGTGCCAGCAGTTACACGGGGGGGGGAGCTTTCTTT
CASSYTGGGAFF
>TRBV6-2/TRBV6-3|TRBJ1-3|-|-
TGTGCCAGCAGTCAGGTCGGCCCTGGAAACACCATATATTTT
CASSQVGPGNTIYF
>TRBV19|TRBJ2-6|-|-
TGTGCCAGTAGTACCAGGGATCTTAGCTCTGGGGCCAACGTCCTGACTTTC
CASSTRDLSSGANVLTF
>TRBV7-8|TRBJ2-2|-|TRBD1
TGTGCCAGCAGCTTCCCGGACAGGGGAAACACCGGGGAGCTGTTTTTT
CASSFPDRGNTGELFF
>TRBV18|TRBJ2-7|few|-
TGTGCCAGCTCCAATTCCGGGAGCTCCTACGAGCAGTACTTC
CASSNSGSSYEQYF
>TRBV5-1|TRBJ2-1|-|TRBD2
TGCGCCAGCAGCGCCGCTAGCGGGAGTTCCAATGAGCAGTTCTTC
CASSAASGSSNEQFF